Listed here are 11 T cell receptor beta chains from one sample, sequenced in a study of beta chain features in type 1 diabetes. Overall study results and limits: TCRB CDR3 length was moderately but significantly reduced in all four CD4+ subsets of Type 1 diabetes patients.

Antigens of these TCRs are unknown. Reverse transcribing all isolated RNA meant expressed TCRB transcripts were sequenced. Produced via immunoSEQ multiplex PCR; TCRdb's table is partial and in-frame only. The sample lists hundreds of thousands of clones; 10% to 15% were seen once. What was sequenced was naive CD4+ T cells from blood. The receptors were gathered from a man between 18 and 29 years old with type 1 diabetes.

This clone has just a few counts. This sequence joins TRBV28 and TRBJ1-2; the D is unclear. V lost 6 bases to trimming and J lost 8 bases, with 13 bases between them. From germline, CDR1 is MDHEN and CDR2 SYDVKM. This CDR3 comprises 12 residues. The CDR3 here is CASRPIGVGYTF. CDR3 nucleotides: TGTGCCAGCAGACCTATCGGGGTCGGCTACACCTTC.

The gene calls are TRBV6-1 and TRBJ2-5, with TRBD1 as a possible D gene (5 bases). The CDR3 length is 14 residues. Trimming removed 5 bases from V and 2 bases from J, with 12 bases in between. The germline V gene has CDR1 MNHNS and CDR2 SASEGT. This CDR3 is CASSPRTSQETQYF. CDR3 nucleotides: TGTGCCAGCAGTCCCCGGACAAGTCAAGAGACCCAGTACTTC.

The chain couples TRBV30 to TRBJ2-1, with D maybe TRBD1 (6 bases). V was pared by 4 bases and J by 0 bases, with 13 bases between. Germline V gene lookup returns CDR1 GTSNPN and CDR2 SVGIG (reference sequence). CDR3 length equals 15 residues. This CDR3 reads CAWNQDSSSYNEQFF. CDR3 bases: TGTGCCTGGAATCAGGACAGCAGCTCCTACAATGAGCAGTTCTTC.

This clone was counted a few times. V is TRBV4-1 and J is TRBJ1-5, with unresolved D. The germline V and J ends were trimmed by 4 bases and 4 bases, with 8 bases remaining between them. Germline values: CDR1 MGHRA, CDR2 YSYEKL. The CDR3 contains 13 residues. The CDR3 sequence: CASSLAANQPQHF. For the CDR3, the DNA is TGCGCCAGCAGCCTTGCTGCTAATCAGCCCCAGCATTTT.

The CDR3 DNA is TGTGCCAGCAGCAGTAGGTCCACGAACACTGAAGCTTTCTTT. It yields the protein CASSSRSTNTEAFF. The V call is TRBV13, the J call TRBJ1-1; no firm D call. Deletions cut 5 bases from V and 1 base from J, with 11 bases between. The CDR3 sequence is 14 residues long. Germline V gene lookup returns CDR1 PRHDT and CDR2 FYEKMQ (reference sequence).

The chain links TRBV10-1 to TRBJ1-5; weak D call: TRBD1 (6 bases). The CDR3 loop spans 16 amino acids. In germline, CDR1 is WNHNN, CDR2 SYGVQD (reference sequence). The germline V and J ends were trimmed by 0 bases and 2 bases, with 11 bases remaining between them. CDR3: CASSESVAGGNQPQHF. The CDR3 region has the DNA TGCGCCAGCAGTGAGTCTGTGGCAGGGGGCAATCAGCCCCAGCATTTT.

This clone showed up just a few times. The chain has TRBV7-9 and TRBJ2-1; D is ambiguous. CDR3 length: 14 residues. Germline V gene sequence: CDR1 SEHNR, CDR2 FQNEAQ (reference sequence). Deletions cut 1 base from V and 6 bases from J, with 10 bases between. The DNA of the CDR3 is TGTGCCAGCAGCTTAGTACCGGGTTTCAATGAGCAGTTCTTC. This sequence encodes CASSLVPGFNEQFF.

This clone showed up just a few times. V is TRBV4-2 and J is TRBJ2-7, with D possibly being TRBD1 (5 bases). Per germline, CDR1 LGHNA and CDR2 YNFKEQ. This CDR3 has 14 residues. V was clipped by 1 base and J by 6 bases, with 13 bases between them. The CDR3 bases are TGTGCCAGCAGCCAAGTCAGCCAGGGTGGCGAGCAGTACTTC. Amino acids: CASSQVSQGGEQYF.

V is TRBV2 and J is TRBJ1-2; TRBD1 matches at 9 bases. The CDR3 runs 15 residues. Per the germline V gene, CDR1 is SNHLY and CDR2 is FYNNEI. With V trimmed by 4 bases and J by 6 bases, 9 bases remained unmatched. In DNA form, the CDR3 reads TGTGCCAGCAGTGCCGAGACAGGGGGTGGCCATGGCTACACCTTC. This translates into CASSAETGGGHGYTF.

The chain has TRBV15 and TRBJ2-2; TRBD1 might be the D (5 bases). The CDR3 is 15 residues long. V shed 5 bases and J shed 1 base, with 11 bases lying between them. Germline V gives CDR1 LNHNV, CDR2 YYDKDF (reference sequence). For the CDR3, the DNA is TGTGCCACCAGCGCAAACCAGGGGAACACCGGGGAGCTGTTTTTT. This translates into CATSANQGNTGELFF.

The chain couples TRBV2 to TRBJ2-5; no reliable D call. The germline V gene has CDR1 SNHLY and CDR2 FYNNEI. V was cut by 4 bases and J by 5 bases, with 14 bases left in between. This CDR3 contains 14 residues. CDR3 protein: CASSVTGPRETQYF. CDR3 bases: TGTGCCAGCAGTGTGACGGGCCCCAGGGAGACCCAGTACTTC.